The clone carrying this T cell receptor beta chain appeared a few times. The antigen remains unidentified. These data belong to a study of T cells in Graves' hyperthyroidism and ophthalmopathy. The TCR beta CDR3 regions underwent amplification using RNA transcripts as the source. HTBI primers were used for first-round RT-PCR of the TCR CDR3. TCRdb reprocessed the multiplex PCR reads via MiXCR and lists one record per CDR3 protein. The sample has around 760,000 distinct CDR3 sequences, over 35% seen once. Researchers defined stable Graves' hyperthyroidism as no ophthalmopathy progression within 18 months. Reasons for excluding patients were uncontrolled infection, other autoimmune disease, pregnancy or lactation. Thyroid ultrasound and orbital computed tomography, with clinical symptoms and serum thyroxine and TRAb, informed diagnoses. General observations from the study: Using 13 V-J features, a model discriminated ophthalmopathy from stable hyperthyroidism.

This CDR3 is 16 amino acids long. Germline V lookup: CDR1 MNHEY, CDR2 SVGAGI. Trimming took 2 bases from V and 5 from J, leaving 19 bases between them. The source is a middle-aged woman with Graves' hyperthyroidism. The specimen was blood. This chain joins TRBV6-5 and TRBJ2-7, with TRBD2 as a possible D gene (6 bases). CDR3 sequence (DNA): TGTGCCAGCAGTTACGGAGGGAGTCTAAGTCGGAACGAGCAGTACTTC. It codes for CASSYGGSLSRNEQYF.